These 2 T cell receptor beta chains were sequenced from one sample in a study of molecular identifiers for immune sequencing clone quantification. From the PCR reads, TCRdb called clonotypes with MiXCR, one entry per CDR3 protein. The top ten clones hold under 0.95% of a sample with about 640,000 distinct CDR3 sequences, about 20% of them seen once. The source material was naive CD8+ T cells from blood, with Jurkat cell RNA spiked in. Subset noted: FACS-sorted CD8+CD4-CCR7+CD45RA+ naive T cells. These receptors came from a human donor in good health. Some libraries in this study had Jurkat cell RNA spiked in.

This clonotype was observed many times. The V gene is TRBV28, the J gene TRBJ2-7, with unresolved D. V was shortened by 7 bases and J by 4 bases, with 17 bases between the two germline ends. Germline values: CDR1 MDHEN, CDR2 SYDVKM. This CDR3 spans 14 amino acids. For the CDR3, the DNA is TGTGCCAGCAAACGAGATGTAGCACAGTACGAGCAGTACTTC. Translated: CASKRDVAQYEQYF.

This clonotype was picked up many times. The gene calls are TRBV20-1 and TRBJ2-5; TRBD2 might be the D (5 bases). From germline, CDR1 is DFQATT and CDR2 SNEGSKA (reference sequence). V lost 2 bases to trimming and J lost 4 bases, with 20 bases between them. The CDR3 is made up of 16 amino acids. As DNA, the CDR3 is TGCAGTGCTAGACTGCTACTAGGGCCCACATTAGAGACCCAGTACTTC. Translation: CSARLLLGPTLETQYF.